This record covers a single T cell receptor beta chain. The antigen this receptor binds is unknown. Per-base quality was not reported, and no clone a single base away is much larger than it. The CDR3 regions of human TCRbeta chains were analyzed by immunosequencing. The original pipeline was this. TCRs in the repertoires were compared against a reference library of SARS-CoV-2-specific TCRs that had been generated with the MIRA antigen-specificity platform. Breadth was defined as the fraction of unique TCRs that were SARS-CoV-2-associated. Depth was defined as the fraction of total T cells that were SARS-CoV-2-associated. Using the MIRA data, each spike-specific TCR was assigned both to the spike region to which the TCR was reactive and to a CD4 or CD8 class. Log10-transformed breadth and depth values were compared by one-way ANOVA with Sidak's multiple comparisons tests. TCRdb took over this immuneACCESS table, retaining in-frame rearrangements with V and J assigned. Such tables are incomplete; in checked studies, under half of the missing clones stem from an unresolved V gene, and the remainder is unexplained. V and J calls and clone size are given by that table; D and trimming were obtained from the DNA. A total of around 130,000 clones appear in this sample, 75% to 90% of them only once. The ten biggest clones cover roughly 1.5% of the sample.

The sample's time point label, decoded: baseline before first vaccination. Vaccinee samples came from UK trials COV001 and COV002, including a single-blind randomized controlled phase 2/3 trial of AZD1222 (ChAdOx1 nCoV-19) in healthy adults. For TCRbeta chain sequencing, PBMC samples from trial participants were taken at day 0 and at day 28 after the second dose. These data are taken from a study of T cell responses to AZD1222 COVID-19 vaccine (dated by TCRdb to the early 2020s). Study-wide context: AZD1222 recipients whose second dose came at about 4 weeks and those whose second dose came at about 12 weeks were combined into one group, since spike-specific TCR depth and breadth did not differ between the two schedules. A total of under 250 trial participants underwent TCR sequencing, of whom nearly 210 had received two doses of AZD1222 and some 25 had received two doses of the MenACWY control vaccine. Trial participants were enrolled into age subgroups of 18-55, 56-69 and 70-plus years, which contained approximately 150, 28 and 58 TCR-sequenced participants, respectively.

General conclusions and limits of the study: Only six or seven AZD1222 recipients were SARS-CoV-2 seropositive at baseline, limiting conclusions about previously exposed vaccinees. Reportedly, close to half of the unique spike-specific TCRs recognized epitopes lying outside the regions that are mutated in the B.1.351 and B.1.1.7 variants. In the small 56-69-year group, the increase in depth fell short of significance, most likely because of low power. Most participants were white British and females outnumbered males, and the authors suggested that clonal diversity may have been underestimated. A significant rise in spike-specific TCR breadth and depth was observed after two AZD1222 doses relative to day 0 and relative to MenACWY recipients. CD4 TCRs associated with the vaccine covered the entire spike protein, and the dominant responses were in regions 160-218 and 743-854. Because no samples from the day 14 peak response were available, repertoires could be characterized only after the peak T cell response.

V and J are truncated by 4 bases and 8 bases respectively, leaving an intervening sequence of 23 bases. Reading from cysteine to phenylalanine, the CDR3 counts 16 amino acids. The sequence is cut down to CDR3 DNA, 48 bases in frame from base 1. From a lookup of the germline V gene, CDR1 and CDR2 are MNHNS and SASEGT. The TCR was taken from an adult in good health. Recombination connected TRBV6-1 to TRBJ1-2, and TRBD1 may be the D gene, going by 6 matching bases. The sample was peripheral blood, taken on day 0 of AZD1222 vaccination. The base sequence is TGTGCCAGCAGTGGGACAGTGCCTGGCGTTTCGGACGGCTACACCTTC. It specifies CASSGTVPGVSDGYTF.